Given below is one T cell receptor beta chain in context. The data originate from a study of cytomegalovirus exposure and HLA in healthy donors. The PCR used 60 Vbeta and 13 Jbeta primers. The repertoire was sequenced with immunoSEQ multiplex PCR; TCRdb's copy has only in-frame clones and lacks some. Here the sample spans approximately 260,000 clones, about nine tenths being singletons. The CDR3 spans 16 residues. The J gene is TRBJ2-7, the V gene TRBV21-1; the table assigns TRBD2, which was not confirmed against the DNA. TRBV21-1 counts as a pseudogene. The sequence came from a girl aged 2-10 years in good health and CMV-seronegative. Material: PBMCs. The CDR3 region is CASSDVLAGGPSEQYF. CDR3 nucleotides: TGTGCCAGCAGCGATGTCCTAGCGGGAGGGCCCAGCGAGCAGTACTTC.